These T cell receptor beta chains were read from a single sample in a study of HIV-infected patients and healthy controls. A single record per CDR3 protein comes from TCRdb applying MiXCR to the 5' RACE reads. The sample records about 24,000 distinct CDR3 sequences, 8.5% to 9% being singletons. Specimen: blood. The receptors originated from an adult in good health. CDR3s include the opening cysteine and the closing phenylalanine or tryptophan. The D gene is left open where the match is weak. Where a row states a size, it is once, few, many or the class of an expanded clone; other rows omit it.

TRBJ1-3,TRBV29-1,many,TRBD1,CSVLQGGGNTIYF,TGCAGCGTTCTCCAGGGGGGCGGAAACACCATATATTTT
TRBJ1-1,TRBV11-2,many,NA,CASSLASPKGPNTEAFF,TGTGCCAGCAGCTTAGCATCCCCGAAGGGGCCGAACACTGAAGCTTTCTTT
TRBJ1-5,TRBV12-3/TRBV12-4,many,TRBD1,CASSGQGASKPQHF,TGTGCCAGCAGCGGACAGGGGGCTTCAAAGCCCCAGCATTTT
TRBJ2-1,TRBV3-1,few,NA,CASSQYHNEQFF,TGTGCCAGCAGCCAATATCACAATGAGCAGTTCTTC
TRBJ1-4,TRBV6-5,many,NA,CASSYESMGRLNEKLFF,TGTGCCAGCAGTTACGAGAGCATGGGCAGACTAAATGAAAAACTGTTTTTT
TRBJ1-1,TRBV5-6,many,NA,CASQTAGAQTFF,TGTGCCAGTCAGACGGCGGGGGCACAAACTTTCTTT
TRBJ2-5,TRBV20-1,many,NA,CSARGTNQETQYF,TGCAGTGCTAGGGGTACTAACCAAGAGACCCAGTACTTC
TRBJ2-7,TRBV6-5,NA,TRBD1,CASRGQGVLGEQYF,TGTGCCAGCAGGGGACAGGGAGTTTTGGGCGAGCAGTACTTC
TRBJ2-1,TRBV7-8,NA,NA,CASSLTAPAREQFF,TGTGCCAGCAGCTTAACCGCTCCCGCGAGAGAGCAGTTCTTC
TRBJ2-2,TRBV29-1,NA,NA,CSVVSRKNTGELFF,TGCAGCGTTGTTTCCAGAAAGAACACCGGGGAGCTGTTTTTT
TRBJ1-5,TRBV27,many,NA,CASSLGQLVSNQPQHF,TGTGCCAGCAGTTTAGGACAGCTGGTAAGCAATCAGCCCCAGCATTTT
TRBJ1-2,TRBV5-1,NA,TRBD1,CASSYQGQGDGYTF,TGCGCCAGCAGCTACCAAGGACAGGGGGATGGCTACACCTTC
TRBJ2-3,TRBV6-1,NA,NA,CASSEEPGLSTDTQYF,TGTGCCAGCAGTGAAGAGCCAGGCCTAAGCACAGATACGCAGTATTTT